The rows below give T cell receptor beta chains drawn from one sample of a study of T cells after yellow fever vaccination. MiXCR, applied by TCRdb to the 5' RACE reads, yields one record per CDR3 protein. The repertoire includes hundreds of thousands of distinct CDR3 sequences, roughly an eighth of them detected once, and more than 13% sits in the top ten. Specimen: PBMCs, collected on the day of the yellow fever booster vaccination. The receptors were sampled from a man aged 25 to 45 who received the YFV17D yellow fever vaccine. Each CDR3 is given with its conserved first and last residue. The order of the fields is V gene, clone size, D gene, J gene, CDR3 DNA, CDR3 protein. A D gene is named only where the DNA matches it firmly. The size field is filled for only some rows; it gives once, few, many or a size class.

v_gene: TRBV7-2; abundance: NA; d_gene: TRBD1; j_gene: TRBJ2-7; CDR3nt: TGTGCCAGCAGCCCGGGGACAGTTGCCTACGAGCAGTACTTC; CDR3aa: CASSPGTVAYEQYF
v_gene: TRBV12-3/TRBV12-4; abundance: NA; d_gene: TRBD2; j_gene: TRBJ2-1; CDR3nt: TGTGCCAGCAGTTCCCTAGCGGGAGGGCCGATAAGAGAGCAGTTCTTC; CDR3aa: CASSSLAGGPIREQFF
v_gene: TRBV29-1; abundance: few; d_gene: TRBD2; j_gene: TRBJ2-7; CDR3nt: TGCAGCGTTGAAGATCAGGAGCGGGAGGGTAGGTACGAGCAGTACTTC; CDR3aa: CSVEDQEREGRYEQYF
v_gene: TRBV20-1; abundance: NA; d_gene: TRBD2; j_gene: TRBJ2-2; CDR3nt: TGCAGTGCCCCGATAGCGGGGGTAAACACCGGGGAGCTGTTTTTT; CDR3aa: CSAPIAGVNTGELFF
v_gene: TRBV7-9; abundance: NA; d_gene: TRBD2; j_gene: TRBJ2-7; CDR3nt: TGTGCCAGCAGTTACTACCTGGGGACTAACTCCTACGAGCAGTACTTC; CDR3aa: CASSYYLGTNSYEQYF
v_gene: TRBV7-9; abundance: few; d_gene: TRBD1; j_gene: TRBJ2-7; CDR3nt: TGTGCCAGCAGCGTAGATCGGGTAGGACAGGCTCGCTACGAGCAGTACTTC; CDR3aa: CASSVDRVGQARYEQYF
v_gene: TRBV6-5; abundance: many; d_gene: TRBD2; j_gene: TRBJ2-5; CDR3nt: TGTGCCAGCAGTTACGGGCTAGCGGGAGTTGAGACCCAGTACTTC; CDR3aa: CASSYGLAGVETQYF
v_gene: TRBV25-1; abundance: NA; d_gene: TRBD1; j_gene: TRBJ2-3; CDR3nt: TGTGCCAGCAGTGGTGACAGGGTAGGCACAGATACCCAGTATTTT; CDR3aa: CASSGDRVGTDTQYF
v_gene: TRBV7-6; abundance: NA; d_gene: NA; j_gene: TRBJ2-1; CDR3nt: TGTGCCAGCAGCTCTCAACCGGGACTGGACAATGAGCAGTTCTTC; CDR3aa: CASSSQPGLDNEQFF
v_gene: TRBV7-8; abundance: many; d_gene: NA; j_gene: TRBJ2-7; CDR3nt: TGTGCCAGCAGCTTAGTAGGTGCCTACGAGCAGTACTTC; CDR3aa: CASSLVGAYEQYF
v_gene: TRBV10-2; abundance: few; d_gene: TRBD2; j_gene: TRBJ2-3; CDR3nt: TGCGCCAGCAGTGATCCAGGGGGACTAGCGGCAATCCGTTTGAATTTT; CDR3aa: CASSDPGGLAAIRLNF
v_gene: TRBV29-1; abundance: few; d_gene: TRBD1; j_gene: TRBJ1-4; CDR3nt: TGCAGCGCGACCGGGACAGGGAGTGTTGAAAAACTGTTTTTT; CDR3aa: CSATGTGSVEKLFF
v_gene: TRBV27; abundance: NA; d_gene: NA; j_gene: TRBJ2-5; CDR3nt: TGTGCCAGCAGTTTCAGGGGCGTTGGGCGGAGATTACAAGAGACCCAGTACTTC; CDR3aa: CASSFRGVGRRLQETQYF